The entry that follows covers one TCR beta chain sequence. Its antigen is not identified. The sample belongs to a study of cytomegalovirus exposure and HLA in healthy donors. Study-level findings and limits: When presence/absence was analysed, sequencing depth was taken to be roughly uniform across donors.

The J segment lost 5 bases and the V segment lost 3 bases, leaving 3 bases of the junction unmatched. Germline CDR1 and CDR2: SGHRS and YFSETQ. This CDR3 spans 14 amino acids. The PCR contained 60 Vbeta and 13 Jbeta primers. Clones were sequenced by immunoSEQ multiplex PCR, and TCRdb holds only the in-frame ones, with some missing. The sample records 150,000 to 200,000 clones, over 60% being singletons. The source of this sequence is a woman between 40 and 50 years old in good health and CMV-seronegative. Sequencing was performed on PBMCs. V and J are TRBV5-1 and TRBJ2-1, with 9 bases lining up with TRBD2. The DNA for the CDR3 is TGCGCCAGCAGCTCTGGGACTAGCAACAATGAGCAGTTCTTC. It specifies CASSSGTSNNEQFF. Using reference TRBV5-1 and TRBJ2-1 for the parts outside the CDR3, the full variable domain is KAGVTQTPRYLIKTRGQQVTLSCSPISGHRSVSWYQQTPGQGLQFLFEYFSETQRNKGNFPGRFSGRQFSNSRSEMNVSTLELGDSALYLCASSSGTSNNEQFFGPGTRLTVL.